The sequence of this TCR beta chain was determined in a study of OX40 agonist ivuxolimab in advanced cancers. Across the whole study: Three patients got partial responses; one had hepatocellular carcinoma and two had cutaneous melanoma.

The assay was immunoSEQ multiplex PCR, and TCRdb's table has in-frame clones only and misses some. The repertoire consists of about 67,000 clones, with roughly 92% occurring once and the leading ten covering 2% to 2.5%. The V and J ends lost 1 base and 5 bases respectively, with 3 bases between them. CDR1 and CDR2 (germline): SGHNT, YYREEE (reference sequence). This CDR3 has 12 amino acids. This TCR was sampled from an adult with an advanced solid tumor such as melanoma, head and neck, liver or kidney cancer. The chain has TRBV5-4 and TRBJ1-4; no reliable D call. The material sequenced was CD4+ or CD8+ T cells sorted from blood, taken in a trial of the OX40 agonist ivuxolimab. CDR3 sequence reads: CASSLQNEKLFF. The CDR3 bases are TGTGCCAGCAGCTTGCAGAATGAAAAACTGTTTTTT.